The next 9 T cell receptor beta chains were all read from a single sample in a study of blood T cell repertoires in COVID-19. Sequenced by immunoSEQ multiplex PCR; TCRdb stores in-frame clones only, minus some. The table has around 80,000 clones, about 70% seen once. The sequenced sample consisted of peripheral blood. The receptors stem from a man in his forties or fifties with active or convalescent COVID-19.

Here the CDR3 reads CATTSQDRNTEAFF. As DNA, the CDR3 is TGCGCCACCACAAGTCAAGACAGGAACACTGAAGCTTTCTTT. The chain is built from TRBV10-1 and TRBJ1-1; maybe TRBD1 (5 bases). Trimming cost V 10 bases and J 1 base, with 16 bases left between them. The V gene's germline CDR1 is WNHNN and CDR2 SYGVQD (reference sequence). This CDR3 spans 14 amino acids.

In its sample, this clone was seen a few times. The rearrangement uses TRBV5-1 and TRBJ2-1; TRBD2 matches at 10 bases. Unmatched junction bases numbered 7, after V lost 7 bases and J lost 0 bases. This CDR3 spans 16 amino acids. The germline V gene encodes CDR1 SGHRS and CDR2 YFSETQ. The CDR3 coding sequence is TGCGCCAGCGGAAGAGCTAGCGGGAGCTCCTACAATGAGCAGTTCTTC. Its translation is CASGRASGSSYNEQFF.

V and J are TRBV6-5 and TRBJ2-2; D unresolved. V lost 0 bases to trimming and J lost 3 bases, with 8 bases between them. The CDR3 spans 15 residues. Per germline, CDR1 MNHEY and CDR2 SVGAGI. As DNA, the CDR3 is TGTGCCAGCAGTTACTCATACAGACACACCGGGGAGCTGTTTTTT. It yields the protein CASSYSYRHTGELFF.

V gene TRBV14 combines with J gene TRBJ1-2, with 7 bases matching TRBD1. CDR3 length: 12 residues. The V and J ends lost 4 bases and 6 bases, in that order; junction bases with no gene match: 2. From germline, CDR1 is SGHDN and CDR2 FVKESK. The CDR3 sequence is CASSPTGDGYTF. The CDR3 DNA is TGTGCCAGCAGCCCTACAGGGGATGGCTACACCTTC.

Regarding this clone: Other DNA sequences in this specimen translate into the identical CDR3. The chain combines TRBV11-2 with TRBJ2-1, with 12 bases matching TRBD2. This CDR3 contains 17 residues. Looked up from germline, CDR1 is SGHAT and CDR2 is FQNNGV. The trim removed 1 base at V and 4 bases at J, leaving 5 bases unmatched. In nucleotides, the CDR3 is TGTGCCAGCAGCTTAGCCTTACTAGCGGGGGGTTACAATGAGCAGTTCTTC. Its protein product is CASSLALLAGGYNEQFF.

This rearrangement joins TRBV2 to TRBJ2-3; 7 nucleotides match TRBD1. CDR1 and CDR2 (germline): SNHLY, FYNNEI. CDR3 length equals 12 residues. The ends lost 7 bases at V and 5 bases at J; junction bases unmatched: 3. The CDR3: CASTRQGDTQYF. As DNA, the CDR3 is TGTGCCAGCACCCGACAGGGAGATACGCAGTATTTT.

This rearrangement joins TRBV24-1 to TRBJ1-6, with D possibly TRBD1 on 6 matching bases. The CDR3 is made up of 13 amino acids. The ends were cut back, 3 bases at V and 9 bases at J, with 8 bases in the middle. Germline loops: CDR1 KGHDR, CDR2 SFDVKD. CDR3 in DNA: TGTGCCACCAGTGATGCGACAGGTTCACCCCTCCACTTT. As protein: CATSDATGSPLHF.

This sequence joins TRBV27 and TRBJ1-3, with no clear D. The germline gives CDR1 MNHEY, CDR2 SMNVEV (reference sequence). Trimming stripped 3 bases from V and 2 bases from J, with 14 bases between. The CDR3 has 16 amino acids. The chain's CDR3 is CASSLSPPGTGNTIYF. CDR3 sequence (DNA): TGTGCCAGCAGTTTGTCACCCCCGGGGACTGGAAACACCATATATTTT.

V is TRBV19 and J is TRBJ2-5; 11 bases map to TRBD2. The V and J ends lost 3 bases and 0 bases, in that order; junction bases with no gene match: 9. The CDR3 spans 18 residues. Germline values: CDR1 LNHDA, CDR2 SQIVND (reference sequence). In DNA form, the CDR3 reads TGTGCCAGTAGTATGGGGGCCCCTAGCGGGGGGTACCAAGAGACCCAGTACTTC. Translating gives CASSMGAPSGGYQETQYF.